This T cell receptor beta chain was documented in a study of cytomegalovirus exposure and HLA in healthy donors. Study-wide findings and caveats: Previously analyzed data showed that most TCR beta V segments were productive at a frequency of about 90% or about 30%. Solely CMV serostatus was available to characterize immune exposure. Judged likely to be a sequencing artifact was a cluster of highly shared sequence variants.

V was shortened by 9 bases and J by 0 bases, with 10 bases between the two germline ends. CDR1 and CDR2 (germline): SNHLY, FYNNEI. CDR3 length: 13 residues. It was healthy bone marrow donors who served as donors. The primer mix had 60 Vbeta and 13 Jbeta primers. The assay was immunoSEQ multiplex PCR, and TCRdb's table has in-frame clones only and misses some. The sample holds about 160,000 clones, about 76% seen once. Comments on this clone: Its target is not known.

The source is a woman in her thirties or forties in good health and CMV-seropositive. Sequenced material: PBMCs. The V call is TRBV2, the J call TRBJ2-3; D remains unclear. The CDR3 here is CASRGASTDTQYF. As DNA, the CDR3 is TGTGCCAGTAGAGGAGCTAGCACAGATACGCAGTATTTT. The whole variable domain, filled in from reference TRBV2 and TRBJ2-3, reads EPEVTQTPSHQVTQMGQEVILRCVPISNHLYFYWYRQILGQKVEFLVSFYNNEISEKSEIFDDQFSVERPDGSNFTLKIRSTKLEDSAMYFCASRGASTDTQYFGPGTRLTVL.